This TCR beta chain derives from a study of response to subunit inactivated influenza vaccine. TCRdb passed the RT-PCR reads through MiXCR, listing each CDR3 protein once. Of some 540,000 distinct CDR3 sequences in the sample, approximately 22% were seen once. These data also featured in a second study, about T cells expressing NK-cell markers. From that second work: The TCR beta cDNA came from 5'RACE template switching with UMIs. Investigators obtained TCR beta repertoires from sorted CD3+CD56+NKG2C+, CD3+CD56+NKG2C- and CD3+CD56-NKG2C+ T cells. In several experiments, an anti-gamma-delta TCR antibody restricted sorting to alpha-beta TCR T cells. The CD3+CD56-NKG2C+ fraction of a handful of donors was also led by these clonotypes.

Specimen: CD4+ T cells sorted from PBMCs, collected 11 to 12 days after vaccination. This clonotype was obtained from a man aged 50 to 59 who received an inactivated influenza vaccine.

This chain's CDR3 is CASKGLAGGEQEQYF. Written as DNA, the CDR3 is TGTGCCAGCAAGGGGCTAGCGGGAGGTGAGCAGGAGCAGTACTTC. The V call is TRBV6-1, the J call TRBJ2-7, with TRBD2 identical over 11 bases. V was clipped by 7 bases and J by 7 bases; unmatched bases: 12. CDR1 MNHNS and CDR2 SASEGT come from the germline V gene. This CDR3 has 15 amino acids.